These 10 T cell receptor beta chains came from one sample sequenced in a study of tissue T cells after allogeneic stem cell transplantation. The protocol was immunoSEQ multiplex PCR, while the TCRdb copy is restricted to in-frame clones and leaves out a portion. Here the sample spans more than 9,000 clones, about 70% being singletons. Sequenced material: tissue from the right colon, taken at autopsy. The receptors were gathered from a woman between 18 and 55 years old with breast cancer.

This clone came up a few times. The genes are TRBV2 and TRBJ2-7; no firm D call. The CDR3 runs 10 residues. CDR1 and CDR2 (germline): SNHLY, FYNNEI. The V gene lost 6 bases and the J gene lost 3 bases, with 3 bases spanning the gap. For the CDR3, the DNA is TGTGCCAGCAGGGTCTACGAGCAGTACTTC. Translated, it gives CASRVYEQYF.

V usage is TRBV5-6 and J usage is TRBJ2-6; D is perhaps TRBD1 (6 bases). The germline V gene encodes CDR1 SGHDT and CDR2 YYEEEE. The CDR3 loop spans 16 amino acids. The germline V and J ends were trimmed by 4 bases and 2 bases, with 13 bases remaining between them. As DNA, the CDR3 is TGTGCCAGCAGCCTACTACAGGGTGCTGGGGCCAACGTCCTGACTTTC. Translating it yields CASSLLQGAGANVLTF. Drawing the rest from reference TRBV5-6 and TRBJ2-6, the complete variable domain is DAGVTQSPTHLIKTRGQQVTLRCSPKSGHDTVSWYQQALGQGPQFIFQYYEEEERQRGNFPDRFSGHQFPNYSSELNVNALLLGDSALYLCASSLLQGAGANVLTFGAGSRLTVL.

This clone was recorded a few times. This rearrangement joins TRBV5-5 to TRBJ1-5; D call uncertain. The CDR3 sequence is 15 residues long. The V end was cut by 1 base, the J end by 0 bases, with 8 bases between. The germline V gene has CDR1 SGHKS and CDR2 YYEKEE (reference sequence). The chain's CDR3 is CASSLRFDSNQPQHF. The CDR3 region has the DNA TGTGCCAGCAGCTTGAGGTTTGATAGCAATCAGCCCCAGCATTTT. The variable domain in full, completed from reference TRBV5-5 and TRBJ1-5, reads DAGVTQSPTHLIKTRGQQVTLRCSPISGHKSVSWYQQVLGQGPQFIFQYYEKEERGRGNFPDRFSARQFPNYSSELNVNALLLGDSALYLCASSLRFDSNQPQHFGDGTRLSIL.

The rearrangement uses TRBV30 and TRBJ2-3; a weak D match, TRBD2 (6 bases). CDR1 and CDR2 from the germline V gene are GTSNPN and SVGIG (reference sequence). CDR3 size: 14 residues. V lost 7 bases to trimming and J lost 2 bases, with 16 bases between them. The CDR3 DNA reads TGTGCCTCGGCCCCGGGACTCTCCACAGATACGCAGTATTTT. This sequence encodes CASAPGLSTDTQYF.

This clone was picked up one time. The J gene is TRBJ2-7, the V gene TRBV30; 9 bases match TRBD2. After removal of 3 bases from V and 1 base from J, the junction contained 16 bases not matched to a gene. This CDR3 spans 18 amino acids. CDR1 and CDR2 from the germline V gene are GTSNPN and SVGIG (reference sequence). CDR3 DNA: TGTGCCTGGAGCGTGAATAGCGGGAGCTGGGCCAGATCCTACGAGCAGTACTTC. Its translation is CAWSVNSGSWARSYEQYF.

The chain uses TRBV5-4 and TRBJ2-1; no clear D. Between the trimmed V and J ends, which lost 5 bases and 6 bases, there was a span of 9 bases. CDR1 and CDR2 (germline): SGHNT, YYREEE (reference sequence). The CDR3 is 12 amino acids. CDR3 nucleotides: TGTGCCAGCAGGCAGGCCCCCAATGAGCAGTTCTTC. This translates into CASRQAPNEQFF.

Turning to this clone: Compared with germline, one end of the junction differs, possibly owing to a read error. The rearrangement uses TRBV19 and TRBJ2-7; D may be TRBD1 (6 bases). Germline V gene sequence: CDR1 LNHDA, CDR2 SQIVND (reference sequence). The CDR3 runs 14 residues. This CDR3 reads CASSIGTVSSEQYF. The CDR3 region has the DNA TGTGCCAGTAGTATAGGGACAGTGTCCTCCGAGCAGTACTTC.

The CDR3: CASSRRQTSEQYF. CDR3 nucleotides: TGTGCCAGCAGTCGTAGACAGACATCCGAGCAGTACTTC. The J gene is TRBJ2-7, the V gene TRBV25-1; a weak D match, TRBD1 (5 bases). V gave up 5 bases and J gave up 6 bases, with 14 bases separating them. Germline V gene data show CDR1 as MGHDK and CDR2 as SYGVNS. CDR3 length: 13 residues.

CDR3 bases: TGTGCCAGCAGCTTAGACCTCCAGGGATTCAATCAGCCCCAGCATTTT. Translating it yields CASSLDLQGFNQPQHF. The genes are TRBV7-2 and TRBJ1-5, with D possibly TRBD1 on 5 matching bases. With 1 base removed from V and 3 bases from J, the gap between germline ends came to 13 bases. This CDR3 has 16 amino acids. Germline assignment: CDR1 SGHTA and CDR2 FQGNSA.

The chain uses TRBV6-2 or TRBV6-3 and TRBJ2-7; 8 bases match TRBD1. The CDR3 covers 16 residues. CDR1 is MNHEY and CDR2 is SVGEGT in the germline V gene. J gave up 2 bases and V 0 bases, and 6 bases lay outside the gene matches. CDR3 residues: CASSYSRTGQAYEQYF. The CDR3 region has the DNA TGTGCCAGCAGTTACTCGAGAACGGGACAGGCCTACGAGCAGTACTTC.